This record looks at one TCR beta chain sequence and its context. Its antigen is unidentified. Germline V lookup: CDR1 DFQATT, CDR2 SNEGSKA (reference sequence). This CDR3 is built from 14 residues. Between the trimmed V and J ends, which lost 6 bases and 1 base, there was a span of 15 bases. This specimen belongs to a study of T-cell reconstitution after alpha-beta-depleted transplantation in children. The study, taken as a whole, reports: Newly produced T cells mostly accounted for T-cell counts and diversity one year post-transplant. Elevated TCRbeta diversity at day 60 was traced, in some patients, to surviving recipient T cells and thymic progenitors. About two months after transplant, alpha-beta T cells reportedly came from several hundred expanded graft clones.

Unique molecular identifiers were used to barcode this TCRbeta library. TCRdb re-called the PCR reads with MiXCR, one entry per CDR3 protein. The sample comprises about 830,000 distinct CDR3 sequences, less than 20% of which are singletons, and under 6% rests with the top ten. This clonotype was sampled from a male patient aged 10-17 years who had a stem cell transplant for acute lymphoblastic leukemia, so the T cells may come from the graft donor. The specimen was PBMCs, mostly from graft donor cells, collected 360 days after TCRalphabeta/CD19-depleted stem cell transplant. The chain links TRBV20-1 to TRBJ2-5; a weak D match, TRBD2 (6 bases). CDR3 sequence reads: CSAASLAVQETQYF. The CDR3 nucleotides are TGCAGTGCCGCTTCTTTAGCGGTCCAAGAGACCCAGTACTTC.